This TCR beta chain was retrieved from a study of OX40 agonist ivuxolimab in advanced cancers. Study details: The dose of intravenous ivuxolimab that patients received every 2 weeks ranged from 0.01 to 10 mg/kg.

Trimming took 0 bases from V and 6 from J; bases not matched to a gene: 10. Germline V gene lookup returns CDR1 SGHRS and CDR2 YFSETQ. This CDR3 has 16 residues. Sequenced by immunoSEQ multiplex PCR; TCRdb stores in-frame clones only, minus some. The sample includes 50,000 to 65,000 clones, around nine tenths of them seen just once. This specimen consisted of CD4+ or CD8+ T cells sorted from blood, obtained in a trial of the OX40 agonist ivuxolimab. The V and J genes are TRBV5-1 and TRBJ2-7; 9 nucleotides align to TRBD2. The source of this sequence is an adult with an advanced solid tumor such as melanoma, head and neck, liver or kidney cancer. As DNA, the CDR3 is TGCGCCAGCAGCTTGGCCGGTAGCGGGGGCCCGCGCGAGCAGTACTTC. Its protein product is CASSLAGSGGPREQYF. The entire variable domain, with the rest obtained from reference TRBV5-1 and TRBJ2-7, is as follows: KAGVTQTPRYLIKTRGQQVTLSCSPISGHRSVSWYQQTPGQGLQFLFEYFSETQRNKGNFPGRFSGRQFSNSRSEMNVSTLELGDSALYLCASSLAGSGGPREQYFGPGTRLTVT.